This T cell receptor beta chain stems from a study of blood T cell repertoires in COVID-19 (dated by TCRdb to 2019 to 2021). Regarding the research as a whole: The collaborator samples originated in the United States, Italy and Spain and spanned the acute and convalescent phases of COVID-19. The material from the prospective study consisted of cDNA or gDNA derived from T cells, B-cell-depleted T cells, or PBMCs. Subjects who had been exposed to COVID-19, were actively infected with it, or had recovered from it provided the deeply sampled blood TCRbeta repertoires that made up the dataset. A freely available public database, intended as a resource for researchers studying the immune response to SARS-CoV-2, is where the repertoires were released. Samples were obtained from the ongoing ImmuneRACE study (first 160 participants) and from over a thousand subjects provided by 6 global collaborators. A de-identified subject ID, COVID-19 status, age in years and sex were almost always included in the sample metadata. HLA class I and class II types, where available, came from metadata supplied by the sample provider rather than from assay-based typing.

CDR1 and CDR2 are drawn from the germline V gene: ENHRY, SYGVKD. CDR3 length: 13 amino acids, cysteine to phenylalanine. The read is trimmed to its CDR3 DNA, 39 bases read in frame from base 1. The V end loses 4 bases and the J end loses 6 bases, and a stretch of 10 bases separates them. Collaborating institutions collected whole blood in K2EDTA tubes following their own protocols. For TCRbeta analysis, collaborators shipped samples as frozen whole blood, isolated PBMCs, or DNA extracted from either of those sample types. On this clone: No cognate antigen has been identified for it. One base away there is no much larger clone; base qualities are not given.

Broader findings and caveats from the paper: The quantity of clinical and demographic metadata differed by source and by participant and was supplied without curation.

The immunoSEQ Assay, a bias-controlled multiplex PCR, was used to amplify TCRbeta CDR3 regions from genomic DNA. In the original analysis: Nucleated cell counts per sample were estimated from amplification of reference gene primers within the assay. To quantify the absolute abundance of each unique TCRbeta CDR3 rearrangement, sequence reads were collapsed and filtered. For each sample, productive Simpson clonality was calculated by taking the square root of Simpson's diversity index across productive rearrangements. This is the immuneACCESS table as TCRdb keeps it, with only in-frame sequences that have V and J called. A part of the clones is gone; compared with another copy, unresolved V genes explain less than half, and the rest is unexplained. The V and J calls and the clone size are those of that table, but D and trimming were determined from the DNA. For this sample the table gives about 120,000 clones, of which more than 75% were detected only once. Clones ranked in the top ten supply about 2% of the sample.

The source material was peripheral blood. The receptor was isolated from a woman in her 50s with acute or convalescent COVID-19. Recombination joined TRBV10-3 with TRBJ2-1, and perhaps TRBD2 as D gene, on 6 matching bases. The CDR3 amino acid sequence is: CAISGGTFNEQFF. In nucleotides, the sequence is TGTGCCATCAGTGGAGGGACTTTCAATGAGCAGTTCTTC.